The 25 T cell receptor beta chains in this list originate from one sample, sequenced in a study of blood T cell repertoires in COVID-19. Libraries were prepared by immunoSEQ multiplex PCR; TCRdb keeps only in-frame clonotypes and omits some of them. The sample has 120,000 to 150,000 clones, approximately 90% seen once. Sequencing was carried out using peripheral blood. Receptors were obtained from a human donor with COVID-19, enrolled during active disease. The donor label of this sample is uncertain.

This rearrangement joins TRBV3-1 (or the pseudogene TRBV3-2) to TRBJ2-1; the D gene is possibly TRBD1 (5 bases). Deletions cut 1 base from V and 9 bases from J, with 16 bases between. Germline CDR1 is LGHDT and CDR2 is YNNKEL (reference sequence). This CDR3 has 15 amino acids. CDR3 sequence (DNA): TGTGCCAGCAGCCAAGTTCTCTCCAGGGTGTCTGAGCAGTTCTTC. This gives the protein CASSQVLSRVSEQFF.

The V gene is TRBV4-2, the J gene TRBJ2-5; 9 nucleotides line up with TRBD1. The CDR3 sequence is 18 residues long. Germline V gives CDR1 LGHNA, CDR2 YNFKEQ. V was pared by 1 base and J by 5 bases, with 14 bases of the junction left unmatched. The CDR3 is CASSQVLPQQGALETQYF. The CDR3 bases are TGTGCCAGCAGCCAAGTCCTACCGCAACAGGGGGCTTTGGAGACCCAGTACTTC.

The rearrangement uses TRBV6-5 and TRBJ1-5; D unresolved. Germline CDR1 reads MNHEY; CDR2 reads SVGAGI. The CDR3 has 13 residues. V dropped 7 bases and J dropped 2 bases, with 9 bases sitting between them. The CDR3 DNA reads as TGTGCCAGCATCCTCACGGGCAATCAGCCCCAGCATTTT. Residues: CASILTGNQPQHF.

The chain is built from TRBV5-1 and TRBJ1-3, with 9 nucleotides matching TRBD1. Germline CDR1 SGHRS, CDR2 YFSETQ. V trimming: 4 bases; J trimming: 0 bases; junction bases outside the gene matches: 5. CDR3 length: 16 residues. This CDR3 is CASSGGQGSSGNTIYF. CDR3 nucleotides: TGCGCCAGCAGCGGAGGACAGGGGAGCTCTGGAAACACCATATATTTT.

This clone has more than one count but fewer than ten. This chain links TRBV21-1 with TRBJ2-7; the D segment call TRBD2 is taken from the table without a DNA check. TRBV21-1 is recorded as a pseudogene. The CDR3 is 15 amino acids. The CDR3 region has the DNA TGTGCCAGCAGCCCGAAATGGTGCGGCTCCTACGAGCAGTACTTC. It codes for CASSPKWCGSYEQYF.

The chain has TRBV25-1 and TRBJ1-2; D may be TRBD1 (6 bases). Trimming took 4 bases from V and 4 from J, leaving 13 bases between them. In germline, CDR1 is MGHDK, CDR2 SYGVNS. The CDR3 has 14 amino acids. The CDR3 region has the DNA TGTGCCAGCAGTGGACAGACAGGCCTCTATGGCTACACCTTC. Its translation: CASSGQTGLYGYTF.

The chain has TRBV9 and TRBJ2-3; tentative D call: TRBD1 (5 bases). From germline, CDR1 is SGDLS and CDR2 YYNGEE. The V and J ends lost 1 base and 4 bases respectively, with 16 bases between them. This CDR3 spans 16 amino acids. CDR3 sequence: CASSVLEGGAADTQYF. CDR3 bases: TGTGCCAGCAGCGTATTGGAAGGTGGGGCCGCAGATACGCAGTATTTT.

The chain carries TRBV7-6 and TRBJ2-3; TRBD2 matches at 15 bases. The CDR3 runs to 18 residues. In germline, CDR1 is SGHVS, CDR2 FNYEAQ. J lost 0 bases, V lost 5 bases, and 6 bases had no gene match. The CDR3: CASSLGLAGGSSTDTQYF. CDR3 DNA: TGTGCCAGCAGCCTCGGACTAGCGGGGGGGTCTAGCACAGATACGCAGTATTTT. The whole variable domain, filled in from reference TRBV7-6 and TRBJ2-3, reads GAGVSQSPRYKVTKRGQDVALRCDPISGHVSLYWYRQALGQGPEFLTYFNYEAQQDKSGLPNDRFSAERPEGSISTLTIQRTEQRDSAMYRCASSLGLAGGSSTDTQYFGPGTRLTVL.

The chain is built from TRBV5-4 and TRBJ1-2; D uncertain. Germline V gives CDR1 SGHNT, CDR2 YYREEE (reference sequence). The CDR3 loop spans 20 amino acids. The germline V and J ends were trimmed by 2 bases and 0 bases, with 26 bases remaining between them. The CDR3 DNA follows: TGTGCCAGCAGCTTCGGACGGGAATCGTATTACAGAGGAGCTAACTATGGCTACACCTTC. Translating it yields CASSFGRESYYRGANYGYTF.

V is TRBV6-1 and J is TRBJ2-5; perhaps TRBD2 as D (5 bases). The length of the CDR3 is 16 residues. V lost 1 base and J lost 2, with 14 bases in between. CDR1 is MNHNS and CDR2 is SASEGT in the germline V gene. DNA of the CDR3: TGTGCCAGCAGTGAAGTACGGGCGAGCGGACAAGAGACCCAGTACTTC. It encodes CASSEVRASGQETQYF.

In its sample, this clone was seen a few times. The chain carries TRBV6-5 and TRBJ1-1, with unresolved D. Deletions cut 7 bases from V and 3 bases from J, with 15 bases between. Germline V gene data show CDR1 as MNHEY and CDR2 as SVGAGI. This CDR3 has 14 amino acids. This CDR3 is CASKLTEGYTEAFF. Written as DNA, the CDR3 is TGTGCCAGCAAATTAACGGAGGGTTACACTGAAGCTTTCTTT.

This chain links TRBV7-9 with TRBJ1-2, with D hard to call. Germline CDR1 SEHNR, CDR2 FQNEAQ (reference sequence). The CDR3 spans 16 residues. V was shortened by 1 base and J by 8 bases, with 20 bases between the two germline ends. The CDR3 region is CASSLDLRAGSGGYTF. The CDR3 nucleotides read TGTGCCAGCAGCTTAGATCTCCGGGCGGGGTCGGGAGGCTACACCTTC.

This clone was counted only a few times. The CDR3 reads CASEGEGGSYGYTF. CDR3 coding DNA: TGTGCCAGCGAAGGGGAGGGAGGCTCCTATGGCTACACCTTC. The rearrangement uses TRBV21-1 and TRBJ1-2. TRBV21-1 has pseudogene status. CDR3 length equals 14 residues.

The chain is built from TRBV11-2 and TRBJ1-1; D is undetermined. CDR1 is SGHAT and CDR2 is FQNNGV in the germline V gene. The CDR3 sequence is 14 residues long. With 1 base removed from V and 2 bases from J, the gap between germline ends came to 8 bases. CDR3 bases: TGTGCCAGCAGCTTAGGGCGGCAAAACACTGAAGCTTTCTTT. It translates to CASSLGRQNTEAFF.

The chain uses TRBV3-1 (or the pseudogene TRBV3-2) and TRBJ2-3; 13 nucleotides match TRBD2. Germline V gene sequence: CDR1 LGHDT, CDR2 YNNKEL (reference sequence). J lost 11 bases, V lost 1 base, and 9 bases had no gene match. This CDR3 has 16 residues. CDR3 residues: CASSQGDGTSGIRQYF. The CDR3 DNA follows: TGTGCCAGCAGCCAAGGGGATGGGACTAGCGGGATCAGGCAGTATTTT.

This rearrangement joins TRBV4-1 to TRBJ1-1, with D unclear. CDR1 is MGHRA, CDR2 YSYEKL, per germline. V gave up 1 base and J gave up 2 bases, with 20 bases separating them. The CDR3 loop spans 18 amino acids. The CDR3 loop is CASSQGPPGRFSNTEAFF. In DNA, the CDR3 is TGCGCCAGCAGCCAAGGCCCGCCTGGTCGGTTTTCAAACACTGAAGCTTTCTTT.

This clone was picked up a small number of times. The chain employs TRBV28 and TRBJ1-4, with D possibly being TRBD1 (5 bases). The CDR3 runs to 11 residues. Trimming took 5 bases from V and 14 from J, leaving 12 bases between them. CDR1 MDHEN and CDR2 SYDVKM come from the germline V gene. The CDR3 region has the DNA TGTGCCAGCAGTCGGGGGGGGACGCTGTTTTTT. As protein: CASSRGGTLFF.

This chain joins TRBV28 and TRBJ2-7, with D possibly TRBD1 on 5 matching bases. CDR3 length: 15 residues. V was pared by 0 bases and J by 3 bases, with 12 bases between. Germline-derived CDR1 and CDR2 are MDHEN and SYDVKM. The CDR3 here is CASSLWADRNYEQYF. CDR3 bases: TGTGCCAGCAGTTTATGGGCAGACAGAAACTACGAGCAGTACTTC.

V usage is TRBV11-2 and J usage is TRBJ1-5; TRBD1 might be the D (6 bases). Between the trimmed V and J ends, which lost 5 bases and 6 bases, there was a span of 11 bases. The germline gives CDR1 SGHAT, CDR2 FQNNGV. The CDR3 contains 13 residues. CDR3 amino acids: CASSPRGGQPQHF. The CDR3 DNA reads as TGTGCCAGCAGCCCCCGAGGGGGTCAGCCCCAGCATTTT.

The CDR3 sequence: CATKRGVNEQFF. For the CDR3, the DNA is TGCGCCACGAAACGGGGGGTCAATGAGCAGTTCTTC. This sequence joins TRBV10-2 and TRBJ2-1; 7 bases align to TRBD2. V gave up 10 bases and J gave up 6 bases; unmatched junction bases: 6. CDR3 length: 12 residues. CDR1 is WSHSY, CDR2 SAAADI, per germline.

The gene calls are TRBV3-1 (or the pseudogene TRBV3-2) and TRBJ2-5; D call uncertain. Germline loops: CDR1 LGHDT, CDR2 YNNKEL (reference sequence). This CDR3 comprises 18 residues. V was clipped by 0 bases and J by 3 bases, with 20 bases between them. The DNA for the CDR3 is TGTGCCAGCAGCCAAGATGACCTCTCCGGAGTCCGAGAAGAGACCCAGTACTTC. It specifies CASSQDDLSGVREETQYF.

This chain links TRBV4-1 with TRBJ1-4; D is undetermined. Germline V gives CDR1 MGHRA, CDR2 YSYEKL. This CDR3 has 14 amino acids. V was shortened by 0 bases and J by 8 bases, with 10 bases between the two germline ends. Written as DNA, the CDR3 is TGCGCCAGCAGCCAAGAGTTGGCGGGAGAAAAACTGTTTTTT. Translated: CASSQELAGEKLFF.

This clone was seen a few times. The rearrangement uses TRBV4-1 and TRBJ1-1, with D uncertain. The CDR3 extends over 18 amino acids. The V gene lost 2 bases and the J gene lost 2 bases, with 21 bases spanning the gap. Germline values: CDR1 MGHRA, CDR2 YSYEKL. CDR3 sequence: CASSQQEREGWENTEAFF. The CDR3 DNA is TGCGCCAGCAGCCAACAAGAAAGGGAGGGCTGGGAAAACACTGAAGCTTTCTTT.

The chain uses TRBV5-5 and TRBJ1-3; D call uncertain. V was pared by 0 bases and J by 5 bases, with 3 bases between. The CDR3 spans 12 residues. Germline V gene lookup returns CDR1 SGHKS and CDR2 YYEKEE (reference sequence). The CDR3 coding sequence is TGTGCCAGCAGCTTGGCCAGAAACACCATATATTTT. Amino acid sequence: CASSLARNTIYF.

V gene TRBV7-2 combines with J gene TRBJ2-1; 9 bases match TRBD2. V shed 5 bases and J 2 bases; nucleotides not matched to a gene: 1. There are 14 residues in the CDR3. Germline V lookup: CDR1 SGHTA, CDR2 FQGNSA. CDR3 residues: CASSRTSAYNEQFF. Here the CDR3 DNA reads TGTGCCAGCAGCCGGACTAGCGCCTACAATGAGCAGTTCTTC.